Listed below are T cell receptor beta chains from one sample, sequenced in a study of beta chain features in type 1 diabetes. Clones were sequenced by immunoSEQ multiplex PCR, and TCRdb holds only the in-frame ones, with some missing. The sample yields 130,000 to 150,000 clones, 48% seen once. Sequences were obtained from Tregs from blood. The receptors derive from a man aged 18 to 30 in good health. The conserved cysteine and the conserved F or W are not part of the CDR3 here.

>-|TRBV7-9
ASSLGLALSYEQY
>TRBJ2-2|TRBV19
ASSIPANTGELF
>TRBJ2-1|TRBV11-2
ASSLSGGYNEQF
>TRBJ2-5|TRBV7-2
ASSQGLLLYQETQY
>TRBJ2-7|TRBV6-1
ASSFQGGRDEQY
>TRBJ2-7|TRBV7-3
ASSLQGADYEQY
>TRBJ2-7|TRBV27
ASSLFGQGDEQY
>TRBJ2-5|TRBV5-1
ASSREETQY
>TRBJ2-1|TRBV7-3
ASSLSRYNEQF
>TRBJ1-1|TRBV7-8
ASSRMDSLGAEAF
>TRBJ2-2|TRBV7-8
ASSPNTGGGNTGELF
>TRBJ2-1|TRBV29-1
SGTPTIYEQF
>TRBJ1-5|TRBV28
ASSLSRRRGRHQPQH
>TRBJ1-1|TRBV7-9
ASSLTDSKAF
>TRBJ1-5|TRBV25-1
ASSEPGDQPQH
>TRBJ2-3|TRBV19
ASRPGLDTDTQY
>TRBJ2-5|TRBV5-4
ASSSRLAGEKETQY
>TRBJ1-1|TRBV28
ATMGQGYTEAF
>TRBJ2-7|TRBV10-3
AISESGGLDYEQY
>TRBJ2-7|TRBV7-2
ASSLARDRVNEQY
>TRBJ2-1|TRBV5-1
ASSASSYNEQF
>TRBJ2-7|TRBV28
AVGAVSYEQY
>TRBJ2-7|TRBV28
ASTPQGISSYEQY
>TRBJ2-3|TRBV7-2
ASSLAGTPGNTDTQY